This is a list of T cell receptor beta chains from one sample in a study of blood T cell repertoires in COVID-19. Only in-frame clones appear in the TCRdb table, and some are missing; sequencing was by immunoSEQ multiplex PCR. The sample shows about 200,000 clones, around 80% of them seen only once. Sequencing was done on a sample of peripheral blood. These receptors all stem from a woman in her 70s with acute or convalescent COVID-19. The CDR3 runs from the conserved cysteine through the conserved F or W. The D gene is left open where the match is weak. Clone size, where shown, is once, few, many, or a class for clones that have expanded.

abundance,d_gene,v_gene,j_gene,CDR3nt,CDR3aa
few,NA,TRBV14,TRBJ1-2,TGTGCCAGCAGCCCCGTGACAGGTGGCTCCTATGGCTACACCTTC,CASSPVTGGSYGYTF
NA,TRBD1,TRBV6-6,TRBJ1-3,TGTGCCAGCAGTGGGACAGGGGCTGGAAACACCATATATTTT,CASSGTGAGNTIYF
NA,TRBD2,TRBV28,TRBJ2-2,TGTGCCAGCAGTCTGGGACTAGCGGGCGCGAACACCGGGGAGCTGTTTTTT,CASSLGLAGANTGELFF
NA,NA,TRBV5-1,TRBJ1-5,TGCGCCAGCAGCCCCGACGCAGGGGATCAGCCCCAGCATTTT,CASSPDAGDQPQHF
NA,NA,TRBV5-1,TRBJ2-3,TGCGCCAGCAGGGGGGCTTCCAGGGCCACAGATACGCAGTATTTT,CASRGASRATDTQYF
once,NA,TRBV11-3,TRBJ2-7,TGTGCCAGCAGCTTAGGGGGGACTGCCTACGAGCAGTACTTC,CASSLGGTAYEQYF
NA,TRBD1,TRBV5-1,TRBJ2-1,TGCGCCAGCAGCTCCGGGACAGGGGTCTACAATGAGCAGTTCTTC,CASSSGTGVYNEQFF
NA,TRBD2,TRBV5-1,TRBJ2-1,TGCGCCAGCAGGCCGCACGGTAGCGGGAGAGACCCCAATGAGCAGTTCTTC,CASRPHGSGRDPNEQFF
few,TRBD2,TRBV28,TRBJ2-2,TGTGCCAGCACCGGGAGGGCAGCATCCAAGACCTACGGGGAGCTGTTTTTT,CASTGRAASKTYGELFF
NA,TRBD2,TRBV9,TRBJ2-1,TGTGCCAGCAGCCCTGTAGGGGGACTAGCGAGGAGCAATGAGCAGTTCTTC,CASSPVGGLARSNEQFF
NA,TRBD1,TRBV18,TRBJ2-5,TGTGCCAGCTCACCAAACAGGGGAGAAGAGACCCAGTACTTC,CASSPNRGEETQYF
NA,NA,TRBV12-5,TRBJ1-1,TGTGCTAGTGGTTCTTACTCGGACACTGAAGCTTTCTTT,CASGSYSDTEAFF
NA,TRBD1,TRBV19,TRBJ1-6,TGTGCCAGTAGTATTAGCGGCCGGACAGGGTATAATTCACCCCTCCACTTT,CASSISGRTGYNSPLHF
few,TRBD2,TRBV4-2,TRBJ2-5,TGTGCCAGCAGCCAAGAACAGGCTAGCGGGAGTGAGACCCAGTACTTC,CASSQEQASGSETQYF
NA,TRBD2,TRBV5-4,TRBJ2-1,TGTGCCAGCAGCCCTCAAAGGGGACTAGTTATTAATGAGCAGTTCTTC,CASSPQRGLVINEQFF
NA,TRBD1,TRBV29-1,TRBJ1-2,TGCAGCGTTGAAAGGGGGACAGCTACTTATGGCTACACCTTC,CSVERGTATYGYTF
NA,NA,TRBV10-3,TRBJ2-2,TGTGCCATCAGTGAGTTGGGACAGAACACCGGGGAGCTGTTTTTT,CAISELGQNTGELFF
few,NA,TRBV2,TRBJ1-5,TGTGCCAGCAGACAGGGTCCTTATAGCAATCAGCCCCAGCATTTT,CASRQGPYSNQPQHF
NA,NA,TRBV7-3,TRBJ1-1,TGTGCCAGCAGCCCTTACGCGGGGACTGAAGCTTTCTTT,CASSPYAGTEAFF
few,NA,TRBV6-4,TRBJ2-7,TGTGCCAGCAGTGAGGAGGGGCGAAGCTCCTACGAGCAGTACTTC,CASSEEGRSSYEQYF
NA,TRBD1,TRBV2,TRBJ1-3,TGTGCCAGCACCTCGGGACAGGGGGTTGGAAACACCATATATTTT,CASTSGQGVGNTIYF
NA,NA,TRBV10-3,TRBJ2-5,TGTGCCATCAGTGATGAAGGAGGACTTGTCGAGACCCAGTACTTC,CAISDEGGLVETQYF
NA,NA,TRBV18,TRBJ1-6,TGTGCCAGCTCACCACCGGGGCAGGGAAATTCACCCCTCCACTTT,CASSPPGQGNSPLHF
NA,TRBD2,TRBV20-1,TRBJ2-2,TGCAGTGCTAGTCGCCCGACTAGCGGGGATACCGGGGAGCTGTTTTTT,CSASRPTSGDTGELFF
NA,TRBD2,TRBV28,TRBJ2-7,TGTGCCAGCATCACACATAGCGGGAGGGGTTCCTACGAGCAGTACTTC,CASITHSGRGSYEQYF
NA,NA,TRBV3-1/TRBV3-2,TRBJ2-1,TGTGCCAGCAGCCACCCTCAGGGAGGTGAGCAGTTCTTC,CASSHPQGGEQFF
NA,NA,TRBV7-6,TRBJ2-1,TGTGCCAGCAGCTCGAGAATAAACAATGAGCAGTTCTTC,CASSSRINNEQFF
few,NA,TRBV10-3,TRBJ1-2,TGTGCCATCAGTGAGTTCCTAACAGCTAACTATGGCTACACCTTC,CAISEFLTANYGYTF
once,NA,TRBV27,TRBJ2-1,TGTGCCAGCAGTACGAATAGCGGTTCGAACCATGAGCAGTTCTTC,CASSTNSGSNHEQFF
NA,NA,TRBV27,TRBJ2-7,TGTGCCAGCGGCAACACAGGACCCTACGAGCAGTACTTC,CASGNTGPYEQYF
NA,TRBD2,TRBV29-1,TRBJ2-3,TGCAGCGTTAGACTAGCGGGCACAGATACGCAGTATTTT,CSVRLAGTDTQYF
NA,NA,TRBV28,TRBJ2-7,TGTGCCAGCAGTTATACAGACATCTACGAGCAGTACTTC,CASSYTDIYEQYF
many,TRBD2,TRBV28,TRBJ2-2,TGTGCCAGCGAGCAGACTAGCGGGAGGAGGCGGAACACCGGGGAGCTGTTTTTT,CASEQTSGRRRNTGELFF
NA,NA,TRBV7-3,TRBJ2-6,TGTGCCAGCAGCTTAACCAACTCTGGGGCCAACGTCCTGACTTTC,CASSLTNSGANVLTF
few,TRBD1,TRBV5-1,TRBJ2-5,TGCGCCAGCAGCGAACAGGGGGGAGAGACCCAGTACTTC,CASSEQGGETQYF
NA,NA,TRBV29-1,TRBJ1-4,TGCAGCGTTGAAACGCAGGGGTACGAAAAACTGTTTTTT,CSVETQGYEKLFF
NA,NA,TRBV2,TRBJ2-3,TGTGCCAGCAGTGAAAGGGGGACAGATACGCAGTATTTT,CASSERGTDTQYF